Listed below are T cell receptor beta chains from one sample, sequenced in a study of radiation and T cells in renal cell carcinoma. TCRdb keeps only in-frame clones here, not all; method: immunoSEQ multiplex PCR. The sample lists 150,000 or so clones; about 88% were seen once. The material was blood, obtained from a patient whose treatment included radiotherapy and nephrectomy. These receptors were obtained from a woman aged 65 to 85 with renal cell carcinoma. Each CDR3 is given with its conserved first and last residue. A D gene is named only where the DNA matches it firmly.

CASTERWFQPQHF TRBV19 NA 13 TRBJ1-5
CATKPGQGNNEQFF TRBV7-2 TRBD1 14 TRBJ2-1
CASSEGQFYEQYF TRBV5-1 NA 13 TRBJ2-7
CASSLGTSGANEQFF TRBV5-1 TRBD2 15 TRBJ2-1
CASSLGDRGDQPQHF TRBV11-2 TRBD1 15 TRBJ1-5
CASSDRGGETQYF TRBV2 NA 13 TRBJ2-5
CASSLAQDRYGYTF TRBV7-7 NA 14 TRBJ1-2
CAWSDANTGELFF TRBV30 NA 13 TRBJ2-2
CASSTGTGVINEQFF TRBV11-2 TRBD1 15 TRBJ2-1
CASSRDKNTGELFF TRBV6-1 NA 14 TRBJ2-2
CASSYGGDPGLSLHF TRBV6-6 NA 15 TRBJ1-6
CASSSSGPNSPLHF TRBV7-2 NA 14 TRBJ1-6
CASLMTGNQPQHF TRBV6-1 NA 13 TRBJ1-5
CASSYTGLAGGKQETQYF TRBV7-2 TRBD2 18 TRBJ2-5
CATSREILPAYGYTF TRBV15 NA 15 TRBJ1-2
CAVKGGGGNQPQHF TRBV6-1 NA 14 TRBJ1-5
CASSLNSGSGAQYF TRBV7-2 NA 14 TRBJ2-5
CASRIKGNTEAFF TRBV6-1 NA 13 TRBJ1-1
CASSLWSGANVLTF TRBV7-2 NA 14 TRBJ2-6
CASSVQAGGLNEQFF TRBV9 TRBD2 15 TRBJ2-1
CASSPQPTSGGASGELFF TRBV5-1 TRBD2 18 TRBJ2-2
CASSLGQSYEQYF TRBV11-2 NA 13 TRBJ2-7
CAITQENYGYTF TRBV10-3 NA 12 TRBJ1-2
CASSSPEAGANVLTF TRBV7-2 NA 15 TRBJ2-6
CAISVRAWGETQYF TRBV10-3 NA 14 TRBJ2-5
CASMQRRKAFF TRBV19 NA 11 TRBJ1-1
CASSPSGVETQYF TRBV7-6 NA 13 TRBJ2-5
CASSLGQGNEQFF TRBV5-4 TRBD1 13 TRBJ2-1
CASSPLSTNVRYEQYF TRBV18 NA 16 TRBJ2-7
CASSHQGRGVLGEQYF TRBV4-1 TRBD2 16 TRBJ2-7
CASSLFPTQGPTEAFF TRBV5-4 NA 16 TRBJ1-1
CASSLDNGDTQYF TRBV11-3 NA 13 TRBJ2-3
CASSLGYEQYF TRBV5-1 NA 11 TRBJ2-7
CASSASTDTQYF TRBV9 NA 12 TRBJ2-3
CASSTRQVISGNTIYF TRBV21-1 NA 16 TRBJ1-3
CASQDGGFDEQYF TRBV2 NA 13 TRBJ2-7
CASSLGRANTEAFF TRBV7-2 NA 14 TRBJ1-1
CASSGEQGLYNEQFF TRBV6-1 NA 15 TRBJ2-1